The 14 T cell receptor beta chains below all came from one sample that was sequenced in a study of blood T cell repertoires in COVID-19. The repertoire was sequenced with immunoSEQ multiplex PCR; TCRdb's copy has only in-frame clones and lacks some. The sample includes under 350,000 clones, 80% to 90% of them seen just once. Sequenced sample: PBMCs or T cells enriched from blood (not recorded which). The receptors here all came from a middle-aged woman with acute COVID-19.

The CDR3: CASSLVSPTGYNEQFF. The CDR3 DNA follows: TGTGCCAGCAGCTTAGTTTCACCCACGGGTTACAATGAGCAGTTCTTC. The chain uses TRBV7-9 and TRBJ2-1; no definite D call. The V gene lost 1 base and the J gene lost 4 bases, with 14 bases spanning the gap. The germline V gene encodes CDR1 SEHNR and CDR2 FQNEAQ (reference sequence). The CDR3 is 16 amino acids.

The rearrangement joins TRBV7-2 to TRBJ2-1, with TRBD2 identical over 9 bases. The germline CDR1 and CDR2 sequences are SGHTA and FQGNSA. The junction had 9 bases not matched to a gene; V was cut back by 2 bases and J by 4 bases. This CDR3 has 17 amino acids. In nucleotides, the CDR3 is TGTGCCAGCAGCTTAAGCGCGTCTAGCGGGATATACAATGAGCAGTTCTTC. It is translated as CASSLSASSGIYNEQFF.

The V gene is TRBV5-1, the J gene TRBJ2-2; D gene uncertain. In germline, CDR1 is SGHRS, CDR2 YFSETQ. CDR3 length: 14 residues. V shed 4 bases and J shed 7 bases, with 14 bases lying between them. The CDR3 sequence is CASSEVLEYGELFF. The CDR3 region has the DNA TGCGCCAGCAGCGAAGTGCTAGAATACGGGGAGCTGTTTTTT.

V and J are TRBV5-1 and TRBJ2-5; 7 bases are a match to TRBD1. The CDR3 is made up of 17 amino acids. V shed 4 bases, J shed 0 bases, and the junction held 12 bases outside the gene matches. Germline V gene data show CDR1 as SGHRS and CDR2 as YFSETQ. The CDR3 region is CASSNRWATGNQETQYF. In nucleotides, the CDR3 is TGCGCCAGCAGCAACCGTTGGGCGACAGGGAACCAAGAGACCCAGTACTTC.

The rearrangement uses TRBV27 and TRBJ1-4; D unresolved. V was cut by 6 bases and J by 8 bases, with 16 bases left in between. The CDR3 totals 14 residues. Germline CDR1 MNHEY, CDR2 SMNVEV (reference sequence). CDR3: CASSPLGVGEKLFF. CDR3 nucleotide sequence: TGTGCCAGCAGCCCCTTGGGAGTGGGGGAAAAACTGTTTTTT.

The chain employs TRBV7-2 and TRBJ2-7, with D perhaps TRBD1 (5 bases). Trimming shortened V by 1 base and J by 0 bases, and 10 bases separated the two germline ends. The CDR3 has 15 residues. Germline V gene lookup returns CDR1 SGHTA and CDR2 FQGNSA. This chain's CDR3 is CASSLGGTSSYEQYF. The CDR3 DNA reads as TGTGCCAGCAGCTTAGGGGGCACCAGCTCCTACGAGCAGTACTTC.

The CDR3 region has the DNA TGTGCCAGTAGTATGACAGGGTTAATGGAAAAACTGTTTTTT. Protein: CASSMTGLMEKLFF. The chain combines TRBV19 with TRBJ1-4; 7 bases match TRBD1. J was trimmed by 8 bases and V by 3 bases; bases with no gene match: 6. The length of the CDR3 is 14 residues. Germline CDR1 is LNHDA and CDR2 is SQIVND (reference sequence).

V usage is TRBV24-1 and J usage is TRBJ2-7; D gene uncertain. Germline CDR1 reads KGHDR; CDR2 reads SFDVKD. This CDR3 has 12 residues. Trimming took 3 bases from V and 5 from J, leaving 7 bases between them. CDR3 in DNA: TGTGCCACCAGTGATCCCCAGGACGAGCAGTACTTC. Translation: CATSDPQDEQYF.

This rearrangement joins TRBV15 to TRBJ2-7, with 10 bases that match TRBD1. Germline V lookup: CDR1 LNHNV, CDR2 YYDKDF (reference sequence). This CDR3 region has 13 residues. Trimming at V came to 9 bases and at J to 5 bases, leaving 7 bases not matched to a gene. CDR3 sequence: CATSGTGDHEQYF. DNA for the CDR3: TGTGCCACTTCCGGGACAGGGGACCACGAGCAGTACTTC. Combining the CDR3 with reference TRBV15 and TRBJ2-7 gives the whole variable domain DAMVIQNPRYQVTQFGKPVTLSCSQTLNHNVMYWYQQKSSQAPKLLFHYYDKDFNNEADTPDNFQSRRPNTSFCFLDIRSPGLGDTAMYLCATSGTGDHEQYFGPGTRLTVT.

The CDR3 DNA follows: TGTGCCACCAGCAGAGATCGACAGGGGACTGGAAACACCATATATTTT. Its protein product is CATSRDRQGTGNTIYF. The chain joins TRBV15 to TRBJ1-3; 8 bases align to TRBD1. The ends lost 0 bases at V and 2 bases at J; junction bases unmatched: 3. This CDR3 has 16 residues. Germline V lookup: CDR1 LNHNV, CDR2 YYDKDF (reference sequence).

The chain employs TRBV5-4 and TRBJ2-2, with D perhaps matching TRBD2 (6 bases). Trimming pared 9 bases from V and 0 bases from J, leaving 21 bases between. Germline V gene data show CDR1 as SGHNT and CDR2 as YYREEE (reference sequence). This CDR3 spans 17 amino acids. CDR3 loop: CATRGGQGGPNTGELFF. In DNA form, the CDR3 reads TGTGCCACTCGGGGAGGTCAGGGTGGACCGAACACCGGGGAGCTGTTTTTT.

The genes are TRBV3-1 (or the pseudogene TRBV3-2) and TRBJ2-2; TRBD1 is a possible D gene (5 bases). V was clipped by 4 bases and J by 5 bases, with 8 bases between them. Germline-derived CDR1 and CDR2 are LGHDT and YNNKEL (reference sequence). The CDR3 length is 13 residues. CDR3 loop: CASSLDSTGELFF. The CDR3 DNA reads TGTGCCAGCAGCCTCGACAGTACCGGGGAGCTGTTTTTT.

The chain recombines TRBV10-3 with TRBJ1-6; D possibly corresponds to TRBD1 (6 bases). The CDR3 totals 14 residues. Germline CDR1 ENHRY, CDR2 SYGVKD. The V end lost 6 bases, the J end lost 13 bases, and 19 bases lay between the germline ends. CDR3 nucleotide sequence: TGTGCCATCAGCCCGACAGGACAAGACGGGCCCCTCCACTTT. Translation gives CAISPTGQDGPLHF.

This rearrangement joins TRBV7-9 to TRBJ2-7, with TRBD1 as a possible D gene (6 bases). This CDR3 comprises 15 residues. CDR1 and CDR2 (germline): SEHNR, FQNEAQ (reference sequence). V lost 5 bases, J lost 3 bases, and 17 bases lay in between. DNA for the CDR3: TGTGCCAGCAGCCCTAGGGGGAGCGCGAGCTACGAGCAGTACTTC. This translates into CASSPRGSASYEQYF.